Detailed here is one TCR beta chain. Measured with immunoSEQ multiplex PCR; TCRdb has only the in-frame clones, and not every one. The repertoire holds 95,000 to 100,000 clones, with 85% to 90% as singletons. The data are from a study of control samples from healthy donors and cancer patients. V shed 2 bases and J shed 4 bases, with 11 bases lying between them. The CDR3 runs 14 residues. Germline-derived CDR1 and CDR2 are SGHAT and FQNNGV. Sequenced input: blood. The sequence was obtained from a man aged 25 to 40 in good health. The rearrangement joins TRBV11-2 to TRBJ1-1; TRBD1 is a possible D gene (6 bases). DNA of the CDR3: TGTGCCAGCAGCTTATCCGGGGGCGGCACTGAAGCTTTCTTT. Its translation is CASSLSGGGTEAFF.